The clone carrying this T cell receptor (beta chain) was counted a few times. Arm-PCR of CDR3 regions and iRepertoire HTBI primers were the basis on which TCR beta libraries were built. In TCRdb, the multiplex PCR reads were re-called with MiXCR into one record per CDR3 protein. The table includes under 500,000 distinct CDR3 sequences, about 16% detected once. This sample stems from a study of regulatory T cells in long-lasting Graves disease. For the study at large: Prior antithyroid drug treatment in newly diagnosed Graves' patients lasted under 3 months.

Time point described: newly diagnosed GD, antithyroid drugs for less than 3 months. Scientists built the TCR library using RNA that was extracted from PBMCs. In addition, the sample was reused for a study of T cells in Graves' hyperthyroidism and ophthalmopathy. This second study says: Diagnosis rested on symptoms, serum thyroxine and TRAb, thyroid ultrasound, and orbital computed tomography. The HTBI primer set served for first-round RT-PCR of the TCR CDR3.

The sequences come from peripheral blood mononuclear cells (PBMCs), collected at new diagnosis, from a patient treated with antithyroid drugs. This sequence was found in a woman between 25 and 40 years old with Graves disease.

In DNA, the CDR3 is TGTGCCAGCAGCCAAGGGAGGACTAGCGGGTTTTATACGCAGTATTTT. It encodes CASSQGRTSGFYTQYF. V is TRBV3-1 and J is TRBJ2-3, with 11 nucleotides matching TRBD2. This CDR3 spans 16 amino acids. V lost 1 base and J lost 7; bases outside the gene matches: 7. The germline gives CDR1 LGHDT, CDR2 YNNKEL (reference sequence).